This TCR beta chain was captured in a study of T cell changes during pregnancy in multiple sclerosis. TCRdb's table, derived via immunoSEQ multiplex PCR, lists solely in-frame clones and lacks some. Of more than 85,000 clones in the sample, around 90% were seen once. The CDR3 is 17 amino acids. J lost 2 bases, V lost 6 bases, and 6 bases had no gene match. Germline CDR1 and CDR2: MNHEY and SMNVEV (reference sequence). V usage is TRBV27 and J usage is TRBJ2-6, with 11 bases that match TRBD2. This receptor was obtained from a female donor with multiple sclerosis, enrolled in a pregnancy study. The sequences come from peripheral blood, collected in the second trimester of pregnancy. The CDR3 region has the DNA TGTGCCAGCAGGGTGACTAGCGGGGAAACTGGGGCCAACGTCCTGACTTTC. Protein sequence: CASRVTSGETGANVLTF.